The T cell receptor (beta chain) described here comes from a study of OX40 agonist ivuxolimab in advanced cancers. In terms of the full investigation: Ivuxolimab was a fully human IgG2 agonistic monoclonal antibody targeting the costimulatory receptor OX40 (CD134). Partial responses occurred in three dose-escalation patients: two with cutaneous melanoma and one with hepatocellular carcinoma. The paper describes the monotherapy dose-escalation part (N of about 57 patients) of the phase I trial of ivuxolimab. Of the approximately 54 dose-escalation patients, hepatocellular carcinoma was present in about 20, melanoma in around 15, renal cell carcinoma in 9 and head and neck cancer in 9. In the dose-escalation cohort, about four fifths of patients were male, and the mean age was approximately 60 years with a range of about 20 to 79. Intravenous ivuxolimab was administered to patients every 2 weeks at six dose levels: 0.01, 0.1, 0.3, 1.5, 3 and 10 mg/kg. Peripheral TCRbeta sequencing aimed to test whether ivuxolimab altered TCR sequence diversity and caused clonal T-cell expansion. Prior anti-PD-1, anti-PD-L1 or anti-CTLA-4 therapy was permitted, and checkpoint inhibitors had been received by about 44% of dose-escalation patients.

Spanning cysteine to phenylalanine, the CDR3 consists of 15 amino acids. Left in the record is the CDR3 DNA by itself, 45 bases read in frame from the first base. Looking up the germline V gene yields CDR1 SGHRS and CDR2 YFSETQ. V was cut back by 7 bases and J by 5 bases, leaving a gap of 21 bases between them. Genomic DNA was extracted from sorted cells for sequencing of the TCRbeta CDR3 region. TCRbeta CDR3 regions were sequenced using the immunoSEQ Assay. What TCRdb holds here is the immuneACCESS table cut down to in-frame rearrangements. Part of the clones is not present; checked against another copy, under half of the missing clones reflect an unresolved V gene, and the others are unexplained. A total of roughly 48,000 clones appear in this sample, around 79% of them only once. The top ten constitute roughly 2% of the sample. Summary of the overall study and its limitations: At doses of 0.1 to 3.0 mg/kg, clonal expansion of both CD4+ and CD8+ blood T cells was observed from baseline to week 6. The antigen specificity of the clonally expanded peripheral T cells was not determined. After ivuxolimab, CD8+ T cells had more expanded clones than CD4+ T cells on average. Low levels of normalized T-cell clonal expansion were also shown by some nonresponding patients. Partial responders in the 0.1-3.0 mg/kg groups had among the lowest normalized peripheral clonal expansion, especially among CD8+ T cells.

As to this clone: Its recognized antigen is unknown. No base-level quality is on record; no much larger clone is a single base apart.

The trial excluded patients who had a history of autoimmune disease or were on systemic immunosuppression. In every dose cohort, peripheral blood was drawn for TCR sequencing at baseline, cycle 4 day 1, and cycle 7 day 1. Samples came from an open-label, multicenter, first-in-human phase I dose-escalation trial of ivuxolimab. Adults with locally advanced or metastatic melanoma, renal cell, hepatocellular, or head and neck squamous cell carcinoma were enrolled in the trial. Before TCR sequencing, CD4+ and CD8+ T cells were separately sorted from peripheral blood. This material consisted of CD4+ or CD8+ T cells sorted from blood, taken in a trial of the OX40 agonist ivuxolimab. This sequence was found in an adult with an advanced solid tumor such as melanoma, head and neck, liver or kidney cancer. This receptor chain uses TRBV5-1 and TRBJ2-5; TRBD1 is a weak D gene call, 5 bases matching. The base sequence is TGCGCCAGCTTCTCTACAGTAGGGGCTGGGGAGACCCAGTACTTC. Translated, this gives CASFSTVGAGETQYF.